This T cell receptor (beta chain) is from a study of blood T cells in healthy people across ages. Study observations and caveats: Older individuals had lower TCR beta diversity per million T cells (the decline was roughly linear). Changes seen in expanded clonotypes were possibly confounded by donor CMV status left unknown.

PCR was performed a second time for roughly 7 to 11 cycles using a sample-barcoded 5' primer and a J-beta primer mix. Using its own MiXCR run on the 5' RACE reads, TCRdb lists one record per CDR3 protein. The sample lists 650,000 to 1,000,000 distinct CDR3 sequences; 35% to 40% were seen once. This clonotype has only a few counts. The antigen is undetermined. Germline V lookup: CDR1 MNHNY, CDR2 SVGAGI (reference sequence). This CDR3 has 12 residues. The V gene lost 0 bases and the J gene lost 7 bases, with 7 bases spanning the gap. Sequencing was carried out using blood. The J gene is TRBJ2-7, the V gene TRBV6-6, with D maybe TRBD2 (6 bases). The receptor was derived from a man between 18 and 29 years old in good health. The DNA of the CDR3 is TGTGCCAGCAGTTACTCGGGGGGAGAGCAGTACTTC. Protein sequence: CASSYSGGEQYF.